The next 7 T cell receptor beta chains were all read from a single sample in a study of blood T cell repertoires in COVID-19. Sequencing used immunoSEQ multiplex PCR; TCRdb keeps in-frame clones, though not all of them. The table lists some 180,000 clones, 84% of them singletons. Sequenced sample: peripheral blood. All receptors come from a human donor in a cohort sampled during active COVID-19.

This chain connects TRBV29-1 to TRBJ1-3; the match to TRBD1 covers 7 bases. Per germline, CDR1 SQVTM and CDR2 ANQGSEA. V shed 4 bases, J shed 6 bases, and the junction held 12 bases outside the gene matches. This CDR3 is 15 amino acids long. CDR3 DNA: TGCAGCGTTGGGACCGAGGGGGCGTACACAAACACCATATATTTT. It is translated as CSVGTEGAYTNTIYF. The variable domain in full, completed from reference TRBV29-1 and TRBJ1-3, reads SAVISQKPSRDICQRGTSLTIQCQVDSQVTMMFWYRQQPGQSLTLIATANQGSEATYESGFVIDKFPISRPNLTFSTLTVSNMSPEDSSIYLCSVGTEGAYTNTIYFGEGSWLTVV.

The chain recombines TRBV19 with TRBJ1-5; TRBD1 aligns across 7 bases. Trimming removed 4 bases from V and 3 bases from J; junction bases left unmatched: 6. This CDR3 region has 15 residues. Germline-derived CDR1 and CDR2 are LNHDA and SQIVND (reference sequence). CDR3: CASSRETGNNQPQHF. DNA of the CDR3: TGTGCCAGTAGTAGGGAGACAGGGAACAATCAGCCCCAGCATTTT.

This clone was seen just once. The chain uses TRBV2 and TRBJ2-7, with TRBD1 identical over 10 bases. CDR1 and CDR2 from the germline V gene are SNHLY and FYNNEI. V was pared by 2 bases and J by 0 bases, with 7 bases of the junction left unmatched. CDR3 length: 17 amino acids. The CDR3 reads CASSEYGGTGDSYEQYF. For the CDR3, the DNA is TGTGCCAGCAGTGAATACGGTGGGACAGGGGACTCCTACGAGCAGTACTTC.

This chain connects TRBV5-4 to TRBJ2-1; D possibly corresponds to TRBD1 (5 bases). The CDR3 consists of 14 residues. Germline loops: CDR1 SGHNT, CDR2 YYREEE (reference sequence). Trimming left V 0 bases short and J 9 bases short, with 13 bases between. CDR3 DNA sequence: TGTGCCAGCAGCTTGGTTGCAGGGCGAGGTGAGCAGTTCTTC. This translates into CASSLVAGRGEQFF.

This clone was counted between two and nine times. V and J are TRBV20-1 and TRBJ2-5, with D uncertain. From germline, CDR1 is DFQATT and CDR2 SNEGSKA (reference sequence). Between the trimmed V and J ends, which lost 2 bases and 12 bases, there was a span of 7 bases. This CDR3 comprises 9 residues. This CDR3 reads CSARYPEYF. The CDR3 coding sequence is TGCAGTGCTAGATATCCTGAGTACTTC.

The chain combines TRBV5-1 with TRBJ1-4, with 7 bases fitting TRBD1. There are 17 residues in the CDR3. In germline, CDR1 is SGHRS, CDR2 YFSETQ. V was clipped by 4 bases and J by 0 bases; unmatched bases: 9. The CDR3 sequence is CASSLRTGFATNEKLFF. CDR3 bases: TGCGCCAGCAGCCTCAGGACAGGATTTGCAACTAATGAAAAACTGTTTTTT.

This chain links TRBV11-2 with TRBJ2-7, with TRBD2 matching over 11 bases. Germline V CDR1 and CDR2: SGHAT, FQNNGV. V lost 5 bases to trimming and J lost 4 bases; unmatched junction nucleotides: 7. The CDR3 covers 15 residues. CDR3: CASSPRLAGLYEQYF. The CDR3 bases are TGTGCCAGCAGCCCCCGACTAGCGGGACTTTACGAGCAGTACTTC.